The rows below give T cell receptor beta chains drawn from one sample of a study of cytotoxic CD8 clonotypes in ibrutinib-treated CLL. The assay was immunoSEQ multiplex PCR, and TCRdb's table has in-frame clones only and misses some. This table has roughly 180,000 clones, roughly 80% appearing once. This specimen consisted of PBMCs, obtained after 24 months of ibrutinib treatment. These receptor sequences come from a human donor with chronic lymphocytic leukemia. CDR3s include the opening cysteine and the closing phenylalanine or tryptophan. D genes are given only for firm matches. Not all rows give a size; the values are once, few, many and, for expanded clones, a class.

d_call: NA
cdr3_length: 15
j_call: TRBJ2-3
clone_size: NA
v_call: TRBV5-1
cdr3_aa: CASSTIHRDTDTQYF
cdr3_nt: TGCGCCAGCAGTACAATTCACAGGGACACAGATACGCAGTATTTT

d_call: NA
cdr3_length: 13
j_call: TRBJ1-1
clone_size: once
v_call: TRBV7-2
cdr3_aa: CASSWTTNTEAFF
cdr3_nt: TGTGCCAGCAGTTGGACAACGAACACTGAAGCTTTCTTT

d_call: TRBD1
cdr3_length: 16
j_call: TRBJ1-4
clone_size: NA
v_call: TRBV5-1
cdr3_aa: CAITDRRPLANEKLFF
cdr3_nt: TGCGCCATTACGGACAGGCGACCCTTAGCTAATGAAAAACTGTTTTTT

d_call: NA
cdr3_length: 14
j_call: TRBJ1-5
clone_size: NA
v_call: TRBV27
cdr3_aa: CASSRGGSNQPQHF
cdr3_nt: TGTGCCAGCAGTCGTGGGGGGAGCAATCAGCCCCAGCATTTT

d_call: NA
cdr3_length: 14
j_call: TRBJ1-2
clone_size: NA
v_call: TRBV6-5
cdr3_aa: CASRAPSGFYGYTF
cdr3_nt: TGTGCCAGCAGGGCCCCTTCAGGGTTCTATGGCTACACCTTC

d_call: TRBD1
cdr3_length: 14
j_call: TRBJ2-1
clone_size: NA
v_call: TRBV5-1
cdr3_aa: CASRDRASSNEQFF
cdr3_nt: TGCGCCAGCAGGGACAGGGCTTCCTCCAATGAGCAGTTCTTC

d_call: TRBD1
cdr3_length: 15
j_call: TRBJ2-1
clone_size: once
v_call: TRBV28
cdr3_aa: CASSPLGQGRYEQFF
cdr3_nt: TGTGCCAGCAGTCCCTTAGGACAGGGGAGGTATGAGCAGTTCTTC

d_call: NA
cdr3_length: 14
j_call: TRBJ1-5
clone_size: NA
v_call: TRBV7-9
cdr3_aa: CASSADTSNQPQHF
cdr3_nt: TGTGCCAGCAGCGCGGACACTAGCAATCAGCCCCAGCATTTT

d_call: TRBD2
cdr3_length: 14
j_call: TRBJ2-2
clone_size: NA
v_call: TRBV9
cdr3_aa: CASSLTGTSVELFF
cdr3_nt: TGTGCCAGCAGCCTGACCGGGACTAGCGTCGAGCTGTTTTTT

d_call: NA
cdr3_length: 15
j_call: TRBJ1-5
clone_size: NA
v_call: TRBV2
cdr3_aa: CASRGGTASNQPQHF
cdr3_nt: TGTGCCAGCAGGGGGGGGACGGCTAGCAATCAGCCCCAGCATTTT

d_call: NA
cdr3_length: 10
j_call: TRBJ2-7
clone_size: NA
v_call: TRBV19
cdr3_aa: CARTDREQYF
cdr3_nt: TGTGCCAGAACAGACCGCGAGCAGTACTTC

d_call: NA
cdr3_length: 14
j_call: TRBJ2-7
clone_size: NA
v_call: TRBV7-6
cdr3_aa: CASSLVGDIYEQYF
cdr3_nt: TGTGCCAGCAGCTTAGTGGGGGACATCTACGAGCAGTACTTC

d_call: NA
cdr3_length: 15
j_call: TRBJ1-6
clone_size: many
v_call: TRBV5-8
cdr3_aa: CASSSIVRKNSPLHF
cdr3_nt: TGTGCCAGCAGCTCCATTGTTCGGAAAAATTCACCCCTCCACTTT

d_call: TRBD2
cdr3_length: 16
j_call: TRBJ2-5
clone_size: NA
v_call: TRBV7-2
cdr3_aa: CASSSAGGPGEETQYF
cdr3_nt: TGTGCCAGCAGCTCCGCGGGGGGGCCCGGGGAAGAGACCCAGTACTTC

d_call: NA
cdr3_length: 13
j_call: TRBJ1-4
clone_size: few
v_call: TRBV5-1
cdr3_aa: CASSLFRSEKLFF
cdr3_nt: TGCGCCAGCAGCTTGTTCCGTAGTGAAAAACTGTTTTTT

d_call: NA
cdr3_length: 13
j_call: TRBJ1-5
clone_size: few
v_call: TRBV28
cdr3_aa: CASTPDEVRPQHF
cdr3_nt: TGTGCCAGCACCCCGGACGAGGTCAGGCCCCAGCATTTT

d_call: TRBD1
cdr3_length: 13
j_call: TRBJ2-3
clone_size: NA
v_call: TRBV29-1
cdr3_aa: CSSKGQGADTQYF
cdr3_nt: TGCAGCTCCAAAGGACAGGGGGCAGATACGCAGTATTTT

d_call: NA
cdr3_length: 13
j_call: TRBJ2-1
clone_size: NA
v_call: TRBV7-9
cdr3_aa: CASSLARLGEQFF
cdr3_nt: TGTGCCAGCAGCTTAGCGCGTTTGGGTGAGCAGTTCTTC

d_call: TRBD1
cdr3_length: 16
j_call: TRBJ1-4
clone_size: NA
v_call: TRBV30
cdr3_aa: CAWTTGTGILVEKLFF
cdr3_nt: TGTGCCTGGACCACCGGGACAGGGATTTTGGTTGAAAAACTGTTTTTT

d_call: NA
cdr3_length: 15
j_call: TRBJ1-1
clone_size: NA
v_call: TRBV7-6
cdr3_aa: CASSLGQGMNTEAFF
cdr3_nt: TGTGCCAGCAGCTTAGGGCAGGGAATGAACACTGAAGCTTTCTTT

d_call: TRBD1
cdr3_length: 17
j_call: TRBJ1-4
clone_size: once
v_call: TRBV27
cdr3_aa: CASLRRGTGWTNEKLFF
cdr3_nt: TGTGCCAGCCTTAGAAGGGGGACAGGTTGGACTAATGAAAAACTGTTTTTT

d_call: NA
cdr3_length: 12
j_call: TRBJ1-2
clone_size: few
v_call: TRBV30
cdr3_aa: CAWSLLQGGYTF
cdr3_nt: TGTGCCTGGTCCCTATTACAGGGTGGCTACACCTTC